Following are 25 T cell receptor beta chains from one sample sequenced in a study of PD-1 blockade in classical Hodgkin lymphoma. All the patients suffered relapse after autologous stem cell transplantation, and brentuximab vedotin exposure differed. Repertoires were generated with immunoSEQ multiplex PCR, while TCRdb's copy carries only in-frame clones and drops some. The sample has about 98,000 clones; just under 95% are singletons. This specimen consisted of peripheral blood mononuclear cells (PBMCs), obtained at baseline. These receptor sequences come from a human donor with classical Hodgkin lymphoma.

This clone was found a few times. The CDR3 here is CASSPIDLQPQHF. The DNA of the CDR3 is TGTGCCAGTAGCCCGATTGACCTTCAGCCCCAGCATTTT. The V gene is TRBV19, the J gene TRBJ1-5, with no clear D. CDR3 length: 13 amino acids. CDR1 is LNHDA and CDR2 is SQIVND in the germline V gene (reference sequence). Trimming pared 6 bases from V and 6 bases from J, leaving 12 bases between.

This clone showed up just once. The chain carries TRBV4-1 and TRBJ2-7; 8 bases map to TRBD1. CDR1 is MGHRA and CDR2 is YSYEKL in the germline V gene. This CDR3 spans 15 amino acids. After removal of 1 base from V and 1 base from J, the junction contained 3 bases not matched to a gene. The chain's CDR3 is CASSQGTGPSYEQYF. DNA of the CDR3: TGCGCCAGCAGCCAAGGGACAGGGCCTTCCTACGAGCAGTACTTC.

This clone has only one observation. The CDR3 loop is CASSFGLVETQYF. CDR3 coding DNA: TGTGCCAGCAGCTTCGGACTAGTTGAGACCCAGTACTTC. This sequence joins TRBV7-9 and TRBJ2-5; 7 bases fit TRBD2. V lost 3 bases to trimming and J lost 5 bases; unmatched junction nucleotides: 3. Germline CDR1 SEHNR, CDR2 FQNEAQ (reference sequence). This CDR3 has 13 residues.

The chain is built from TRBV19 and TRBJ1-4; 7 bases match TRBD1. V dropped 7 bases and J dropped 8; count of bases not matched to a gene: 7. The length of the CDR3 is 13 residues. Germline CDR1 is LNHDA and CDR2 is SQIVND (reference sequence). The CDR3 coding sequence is TGTGCCAGTAAAAGGGAAGGGGGCGAAAAACTGTTTTTT. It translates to CASKREGGEKLFF.

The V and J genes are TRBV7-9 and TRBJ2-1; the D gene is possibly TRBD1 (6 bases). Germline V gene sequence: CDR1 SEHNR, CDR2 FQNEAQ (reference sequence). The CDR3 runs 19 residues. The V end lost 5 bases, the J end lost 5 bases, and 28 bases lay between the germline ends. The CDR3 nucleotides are TGTGCCAGCAGCCAAAGCACCCTTAAGACAGGCCGTAGTAACAATGAGCAGTTCTTC. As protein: CASSQSTLKTGRSNNEQFF.

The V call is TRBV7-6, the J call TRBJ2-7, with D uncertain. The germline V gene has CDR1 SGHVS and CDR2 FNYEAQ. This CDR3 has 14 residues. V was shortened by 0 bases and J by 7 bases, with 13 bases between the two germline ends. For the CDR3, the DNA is TGTGCCAGCAGCTTAGCGCAAAGGTCCGGAGAGCAGTACTTC. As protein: CASSLAQRSGEQYF.

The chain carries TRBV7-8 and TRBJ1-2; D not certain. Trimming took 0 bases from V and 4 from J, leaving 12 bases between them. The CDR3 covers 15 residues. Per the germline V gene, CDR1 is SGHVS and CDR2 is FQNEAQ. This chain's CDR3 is CASSLAASVGYGYTF. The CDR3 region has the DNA TGTGCCAGCAGCTTAGCGGCTTCTGTGGGCTATGGCTACACCTTC.

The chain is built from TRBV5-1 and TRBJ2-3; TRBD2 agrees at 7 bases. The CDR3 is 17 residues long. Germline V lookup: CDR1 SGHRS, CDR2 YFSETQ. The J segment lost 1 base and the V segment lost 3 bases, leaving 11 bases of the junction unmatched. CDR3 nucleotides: TGCGCCAGCAGCTGGGCCCTCTCGGCGGGAGGCACAGATACGCAGTATTTT. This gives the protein CASSWALSAGGTDTQYF. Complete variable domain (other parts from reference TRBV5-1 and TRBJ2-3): KAGVTQTPRYLIKTRGQQVTLSCSPISGHRSVSWYQQTPGQGLQFLFEYFSETQRNKGNFPGRFSGRQFSNSRSEMNVSTLELGDSALYLCASSWALSAGGTDTQYFGPGTRLTVL.

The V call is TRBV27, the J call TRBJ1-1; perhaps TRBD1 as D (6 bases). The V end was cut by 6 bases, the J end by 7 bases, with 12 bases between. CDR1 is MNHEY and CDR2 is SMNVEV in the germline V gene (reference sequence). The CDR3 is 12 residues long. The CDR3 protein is CASRLQGGEAFF. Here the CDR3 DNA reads TGTGCCAGCAGGTTACAGGGCGGTGAAGCTTTCTTT.

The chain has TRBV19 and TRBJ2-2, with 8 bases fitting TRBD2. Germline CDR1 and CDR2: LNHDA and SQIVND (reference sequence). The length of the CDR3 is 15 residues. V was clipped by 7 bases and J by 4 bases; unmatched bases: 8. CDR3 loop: CASTKPAGGTGELFF. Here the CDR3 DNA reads TGTGCCAGTACCAAGCCCGCGGGGGGCACCGGGGAGCTGTTTTTT.

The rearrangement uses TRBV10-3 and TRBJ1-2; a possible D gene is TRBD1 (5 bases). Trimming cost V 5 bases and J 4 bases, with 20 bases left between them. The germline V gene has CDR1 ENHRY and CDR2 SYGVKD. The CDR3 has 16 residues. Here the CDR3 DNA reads TGTGCCATCAGTCTGGGGGGGTCCTCCCTTTCCTATGGCTACACCTTC. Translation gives CAISLGGSSLSYGYTF.

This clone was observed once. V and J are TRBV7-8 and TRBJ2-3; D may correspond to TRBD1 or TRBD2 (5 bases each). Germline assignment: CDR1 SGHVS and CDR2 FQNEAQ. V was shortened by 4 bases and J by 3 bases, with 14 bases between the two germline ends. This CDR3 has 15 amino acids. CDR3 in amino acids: CASSSRRGGTDTQYF. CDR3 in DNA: TGTGCCAGCAGCTCCCGAAGGGGCGGGACAGATACGCAGTATTTT.

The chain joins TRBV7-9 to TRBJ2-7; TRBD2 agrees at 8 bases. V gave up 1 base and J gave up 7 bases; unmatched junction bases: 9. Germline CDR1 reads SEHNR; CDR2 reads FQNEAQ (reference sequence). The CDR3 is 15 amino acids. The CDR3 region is CASSLGTSGLYEQYF. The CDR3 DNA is TGTGCCAGCAGCTTAGGTACTAGCGGCCTTTATGAGCAGTACTTC.

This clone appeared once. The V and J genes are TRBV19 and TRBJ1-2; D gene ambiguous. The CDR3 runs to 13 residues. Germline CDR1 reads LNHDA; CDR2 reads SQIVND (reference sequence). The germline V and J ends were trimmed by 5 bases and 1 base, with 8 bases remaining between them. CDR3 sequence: CASSGTFNYGYTF. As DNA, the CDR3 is TGTGCCAGTAGTGGTACATTTAACTATGGCTACACCTTC.

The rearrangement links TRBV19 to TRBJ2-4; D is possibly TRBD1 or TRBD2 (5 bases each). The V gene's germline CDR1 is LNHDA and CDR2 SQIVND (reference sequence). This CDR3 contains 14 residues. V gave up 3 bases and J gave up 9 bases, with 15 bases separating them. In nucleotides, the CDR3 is TGTGCCAGTAGTATTGGGACCCAAAGGAGCATTCAGTACTTC. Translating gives CASSIGTQRSIQYF.

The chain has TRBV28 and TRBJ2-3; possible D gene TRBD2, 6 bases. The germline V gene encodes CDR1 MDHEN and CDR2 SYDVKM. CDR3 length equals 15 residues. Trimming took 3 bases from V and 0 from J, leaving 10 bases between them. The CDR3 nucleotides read TGTGCCAGCAGTTTTACCAGCGGGAGCACAGATACGCAGTATTTT. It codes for CASSFTSGSTDTQYF. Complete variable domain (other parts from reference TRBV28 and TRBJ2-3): DVKVTQSSRYLVKRTGEKVFLECVQDMDHENMFWYRQDPGLGLRLIYFSYDVKMKEKGDIPEGYSVSREKKERFSLILESASTNQTSMYLCASSFTSGSTDTQYFGPGTRLTVL.

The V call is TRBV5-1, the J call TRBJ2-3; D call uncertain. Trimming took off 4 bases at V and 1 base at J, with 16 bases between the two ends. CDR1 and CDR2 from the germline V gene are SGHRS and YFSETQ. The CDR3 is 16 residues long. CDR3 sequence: CASSPGPGGGTDTQYF. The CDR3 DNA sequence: TGCGCCAGCAGCCCAGGACCAGGTGGGGGCACAGATACGCAGTATTTT.

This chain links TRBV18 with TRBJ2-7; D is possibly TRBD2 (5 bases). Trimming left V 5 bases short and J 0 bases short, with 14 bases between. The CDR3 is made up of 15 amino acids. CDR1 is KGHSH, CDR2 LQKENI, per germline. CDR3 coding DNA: TGTGCCAGCTCAGCGACGGCTGGGAGCTCCTACGAGCAGTACTTC. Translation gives CASSATAGSSYEQYF.

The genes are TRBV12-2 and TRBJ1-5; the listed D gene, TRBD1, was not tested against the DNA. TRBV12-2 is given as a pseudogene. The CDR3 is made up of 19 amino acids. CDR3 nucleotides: TGTGCAAGTCGCTTCGACCCTGGACAGACCCCCTTTAGCAATCAGCCCCAGCATTTT. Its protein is CASRFDPGQTPFSNQPQHF.

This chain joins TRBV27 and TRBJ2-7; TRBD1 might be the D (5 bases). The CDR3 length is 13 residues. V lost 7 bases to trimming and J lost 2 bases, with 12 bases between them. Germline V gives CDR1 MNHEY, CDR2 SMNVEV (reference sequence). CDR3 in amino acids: CASKKDRPYEQYF. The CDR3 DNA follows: TGTGCCAGCAAGAAAGACAGACCCTACGAGCAGTACTTC.

The CDR3 bases are TGTGCCAGCAGTCCCTCCAACTCCTACGAGCAGTACTTC. It yields the protein CASSPSNSYEQYF. This chain joins TRBV27 and TRBJ2-7; no definite D call. Trimming removed 5 bases at V and 0 bases at J, with 8 bases between. Germline V gene lookup returns CDR1 MNHEY and CDR2 SMNVEV (reference sequence). CDR3 length equals 13 residues.

For the CDR3, the DNA is TGCGCCAGCTTGCTCCTCGGTGGGCAACCTCGGGAGACCCAGTACTTC. It encodes CASLLLGGQPRETQYF. This sequence joins TRBV5-1 and TRBJ2-5; D call uncertain. Trimming pared 7 bases from V and 5 bases from J, leaving 24 bases between. The CDR3 contains 16 residues. Germline CDR1 and CDR2: SGHRS and YFSETQ. The complete variable domain, with remaining parts taken from reference TRBV5-1 and TRBJ2-5, reads KAGVTQTPRYLIKTRGQQVTLSCSPISGHRSVSWYQQTPGQGLQFLFEYFSETQRNKGNFPGRFSGRQFSNSRSEMNVSTLELGDSALYLCASLLLGGQPRETQYFGPGTRLLVL.

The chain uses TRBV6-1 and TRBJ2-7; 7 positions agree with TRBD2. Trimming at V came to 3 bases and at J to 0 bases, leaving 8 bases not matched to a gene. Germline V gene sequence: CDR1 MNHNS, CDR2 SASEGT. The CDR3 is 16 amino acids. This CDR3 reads CASSDSERDPSYEQYF. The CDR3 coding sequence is TGTGCCAGCAGTGATAGCGAGCGGGACCCCTCCTACGAGCAGTACTTC.

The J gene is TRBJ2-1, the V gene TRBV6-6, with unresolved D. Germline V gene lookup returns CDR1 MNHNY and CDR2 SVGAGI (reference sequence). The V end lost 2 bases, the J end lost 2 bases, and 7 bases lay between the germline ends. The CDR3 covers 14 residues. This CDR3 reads CASSYEGPYNEQFF. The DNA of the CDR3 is TGTGCCAGCAGTTACGAAGGACCCTACAATGAGCAGTTCTTC.

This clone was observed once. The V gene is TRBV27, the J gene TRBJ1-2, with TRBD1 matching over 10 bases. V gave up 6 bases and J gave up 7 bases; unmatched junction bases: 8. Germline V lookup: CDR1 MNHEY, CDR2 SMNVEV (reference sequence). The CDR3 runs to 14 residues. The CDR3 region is CASRQGQGLSGYTF. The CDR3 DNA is TGTGCCAGCAGACAGGGACAGGGGCTAAGTGGCTACACCTTC.